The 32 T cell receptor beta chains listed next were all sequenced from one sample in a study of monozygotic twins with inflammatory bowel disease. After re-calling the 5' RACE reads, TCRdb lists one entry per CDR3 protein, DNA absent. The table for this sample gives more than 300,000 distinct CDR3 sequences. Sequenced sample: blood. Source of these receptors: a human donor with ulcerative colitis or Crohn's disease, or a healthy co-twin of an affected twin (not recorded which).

The CDR3 loop is CSAIRGSGNTIYF. The chain combines TRBV20-1 with TRBJ1-3; no DNA is available, so the TRBD1 call from TCRdb remains unchecked. The CDR3 extends over 13 amino acids. CDR1 DFQATT and CDR2 SNEGSKA come from the germline V gene (reference sequence).

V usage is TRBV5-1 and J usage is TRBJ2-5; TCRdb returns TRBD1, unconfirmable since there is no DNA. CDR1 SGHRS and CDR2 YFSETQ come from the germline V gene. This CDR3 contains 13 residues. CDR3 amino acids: CASSPRRQETQYF.

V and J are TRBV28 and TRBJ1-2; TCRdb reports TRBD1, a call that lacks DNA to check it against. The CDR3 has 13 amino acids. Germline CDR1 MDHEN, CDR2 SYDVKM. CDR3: CASRTDTLRGYTF.

The CDR3 sequence: CASSAGGSYNEQFF. The chain employs TRBV11-3 and TRBJ2-1; TCRdb outputs TRBD1, but without DNA this stays unchecked. This CDR3 has 14 residues. Germline V CDR1 and CDR2: SGHNT, YENEEA.

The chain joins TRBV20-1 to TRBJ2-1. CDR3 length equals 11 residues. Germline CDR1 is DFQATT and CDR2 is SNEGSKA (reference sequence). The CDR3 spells CSASFVNEQFF.

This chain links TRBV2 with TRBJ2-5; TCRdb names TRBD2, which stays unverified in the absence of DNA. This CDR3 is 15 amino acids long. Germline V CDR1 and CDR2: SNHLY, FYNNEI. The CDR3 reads CASSDWASGQETQYF.

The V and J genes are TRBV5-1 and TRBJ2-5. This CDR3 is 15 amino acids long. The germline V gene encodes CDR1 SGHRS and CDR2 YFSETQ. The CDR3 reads CASSLVAVTQETQYF. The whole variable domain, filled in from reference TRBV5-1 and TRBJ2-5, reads KAGVTQTPRYLIKTRGQQVTLSCSPISGHRSVSWYQQTPGQGLQFLFEYFSETQRNKGNFPGRFSGRQFSNSRSEMNVSTLELGDSALYLCASSLVAVTQETQYFGPGTRLLVL.

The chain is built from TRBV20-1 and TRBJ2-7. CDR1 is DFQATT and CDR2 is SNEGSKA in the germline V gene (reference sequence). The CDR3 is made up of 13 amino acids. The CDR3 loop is CSARRGSSYEQYF.

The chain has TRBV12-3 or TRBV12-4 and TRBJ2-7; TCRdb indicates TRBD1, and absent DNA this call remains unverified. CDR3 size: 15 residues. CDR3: CASSSRTGAIYEQYF.

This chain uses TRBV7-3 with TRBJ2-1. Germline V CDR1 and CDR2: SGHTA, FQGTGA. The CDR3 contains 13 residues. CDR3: CASSLENTNEQFF.

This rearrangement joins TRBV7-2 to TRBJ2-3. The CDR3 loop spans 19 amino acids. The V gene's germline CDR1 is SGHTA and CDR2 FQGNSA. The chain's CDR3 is CASSLGLAGYRPSTDTQYF.

CDR3 protein: CASSEQGRGAFF. The V and J genes are TRBV25-1 and TRBJ1-1. This CDR3 has 12 residues. The germline V gene encodes CDR1 MGHDK and CDR2 SYGVNS.

CDR3 protein: CASSLEGRGTNYGYTF. The rearrangement uses TRBV7-8 and TRBJ1-2. Per germline, CDR1 SGHVS and CDR2 FQNEAQ. The CDR3 sequence is 16 residues long. The entire variable domain, with the rest obtained from reference TRBV7-8 and TRBJ1-2, is as follows: GAGVSQSPRYKVAKRGQDVALRCDPISGHVSLFWYQQALGQGPEFLTYFQNEAQLDKSGLPSDRFFAERPEGSVSTLKIQRTQQEDSAVYLCASSLEGRGTNYGYTFGSGTRLTVV.

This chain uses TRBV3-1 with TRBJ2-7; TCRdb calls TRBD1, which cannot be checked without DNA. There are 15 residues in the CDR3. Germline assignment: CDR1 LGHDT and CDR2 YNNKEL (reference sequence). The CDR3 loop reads CASRGGRQGDYEQYF.

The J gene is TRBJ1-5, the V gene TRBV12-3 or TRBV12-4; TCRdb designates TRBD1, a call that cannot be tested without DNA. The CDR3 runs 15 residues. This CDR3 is CASRAGTYSNQPQHF.

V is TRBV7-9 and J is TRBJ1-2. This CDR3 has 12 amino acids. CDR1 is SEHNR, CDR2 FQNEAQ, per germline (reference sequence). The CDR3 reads CASSLEFDGYTF.

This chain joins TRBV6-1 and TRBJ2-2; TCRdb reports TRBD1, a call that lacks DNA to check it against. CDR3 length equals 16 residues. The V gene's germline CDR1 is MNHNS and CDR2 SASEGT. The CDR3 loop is CASRPPGQGSTGELFF.

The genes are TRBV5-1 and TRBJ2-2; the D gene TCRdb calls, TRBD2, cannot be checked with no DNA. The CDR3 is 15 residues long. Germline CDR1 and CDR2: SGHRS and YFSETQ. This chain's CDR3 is CASSPGLSWTGELFF.

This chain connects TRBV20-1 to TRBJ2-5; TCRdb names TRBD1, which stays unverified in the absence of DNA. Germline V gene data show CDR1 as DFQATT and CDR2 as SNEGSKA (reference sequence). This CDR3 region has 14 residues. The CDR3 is CSASPMTGGAAQYF.

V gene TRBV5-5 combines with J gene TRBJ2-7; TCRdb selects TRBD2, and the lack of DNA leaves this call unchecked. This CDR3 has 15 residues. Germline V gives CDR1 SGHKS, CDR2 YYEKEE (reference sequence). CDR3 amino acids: CASRGLAGVGGEQYF.

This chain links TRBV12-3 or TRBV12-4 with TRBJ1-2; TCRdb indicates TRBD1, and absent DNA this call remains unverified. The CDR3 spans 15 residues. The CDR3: CASSLGDSLSNGYTF.

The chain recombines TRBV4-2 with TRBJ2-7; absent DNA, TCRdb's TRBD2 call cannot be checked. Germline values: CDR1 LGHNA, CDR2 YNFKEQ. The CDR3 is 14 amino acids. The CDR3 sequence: CASSLERVSYEQYF.

CDR3 protein: CASMRTGSLDTQYF. This chain uses TRBV5-1 with TRBJ2-3; the TRBD1 assignment by TCRdb is unverifiable without DNA. In germline, CDR1 is SGHRS, CDR2 YFSETQ. The CDR3 length is 14 residues.

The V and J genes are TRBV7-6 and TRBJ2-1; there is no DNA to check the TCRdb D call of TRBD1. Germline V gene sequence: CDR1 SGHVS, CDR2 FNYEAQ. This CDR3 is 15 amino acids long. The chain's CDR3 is CASSTRQGAHNEQFF.

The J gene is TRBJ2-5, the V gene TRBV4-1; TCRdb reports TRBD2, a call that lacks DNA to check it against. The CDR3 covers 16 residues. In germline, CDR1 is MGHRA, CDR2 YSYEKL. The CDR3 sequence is CASSGPFGARQETQYF.

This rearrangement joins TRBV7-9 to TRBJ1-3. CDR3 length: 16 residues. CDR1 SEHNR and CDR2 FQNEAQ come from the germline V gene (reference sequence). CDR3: CASGREVHFFGNTIYF.

The chain's CDR3 is CASSQVLAGGGKETQYF. V and J are TRBV4-3 and TRBJ2-5; no DNA is available, so the TRBD2 call from TCRdb remains unchecked. Germline CDR1 is LGHNA and CDR2 is YSLEER. This CDR3 has 17 residues.

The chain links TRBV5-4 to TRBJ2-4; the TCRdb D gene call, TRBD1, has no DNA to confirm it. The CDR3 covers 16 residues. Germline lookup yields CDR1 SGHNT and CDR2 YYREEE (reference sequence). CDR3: CASSLGSRGPRNIQYF.

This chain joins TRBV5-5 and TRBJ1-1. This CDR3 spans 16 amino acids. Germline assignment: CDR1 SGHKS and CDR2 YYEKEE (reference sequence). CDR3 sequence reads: CASSATIWGMNTEAFF.

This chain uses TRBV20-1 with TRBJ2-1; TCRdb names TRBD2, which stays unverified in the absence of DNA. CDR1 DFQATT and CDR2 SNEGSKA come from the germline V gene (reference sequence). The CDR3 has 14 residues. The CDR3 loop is CSAQSAGGWNEQFF.

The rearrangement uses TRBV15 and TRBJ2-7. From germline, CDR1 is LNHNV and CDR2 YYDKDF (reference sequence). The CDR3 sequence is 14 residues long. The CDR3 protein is CATSVQTNSYEQYF.

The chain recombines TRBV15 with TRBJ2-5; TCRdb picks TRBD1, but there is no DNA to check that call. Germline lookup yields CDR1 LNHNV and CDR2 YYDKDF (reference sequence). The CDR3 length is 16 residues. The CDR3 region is CATSRETGLPEETQYF.